The TCR beta chain described here comes from a study of monozygotic twins with inflammatory bowel disease. TCRdb reprocessed the 5' RACE reads and keeps a single row for each CDR3 protein, giving no DNA. This sample's table reports 330,000 or so distinct CDR3 sequences. The CDR3 loop spans 15 amino acids. The sequencing input was blood. The chain is built from TRBV12-3 or TRBV12-4 and TRBJ2-2; no DNA is available, so the TRBD1 call from TCRdb remains unchecked. The receptor's source is a human donor with ulcerative colitis or Crohn's disease, or a healthy co-twin of an affected twin (not recorded which). Here the CDR3 reads CASTRDTVNTGELFF.